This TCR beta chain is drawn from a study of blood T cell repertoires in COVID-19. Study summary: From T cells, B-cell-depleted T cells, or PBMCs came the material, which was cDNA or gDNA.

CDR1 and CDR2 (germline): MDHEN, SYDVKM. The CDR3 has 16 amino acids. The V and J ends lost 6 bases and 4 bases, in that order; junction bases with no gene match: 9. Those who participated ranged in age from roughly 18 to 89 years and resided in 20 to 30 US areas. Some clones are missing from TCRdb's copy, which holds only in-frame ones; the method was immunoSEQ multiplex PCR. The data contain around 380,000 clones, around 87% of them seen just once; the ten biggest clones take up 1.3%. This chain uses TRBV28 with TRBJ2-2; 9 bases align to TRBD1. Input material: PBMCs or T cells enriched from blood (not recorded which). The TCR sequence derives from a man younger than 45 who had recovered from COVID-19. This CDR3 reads CASRDTGQGGTGELFF. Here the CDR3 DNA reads TGTGCCAGCAGGGATACGGGACAGGGAGGCACCGGGGAGCTGTTTTTT.